Given below is one TCR beta chain in context. Here immunoSEQ multiplex PCR was the method, and the copy in TCRdb shows in-frame clones only, minus some. The sample shows 150,000 to 200,000 clones, roughly 80% of them seen only once. These data originate in a study of blood T cell repertoires in COVID-19. Study information: In each case, the material was cDNA or gDNA derived from T cells, B-cell-depleted T cells, or PBMCs.

CDR1 GTSNPN and CDR2 SVGIG come from the germline V gene (reference sequence). There are 14 residues in the CDR3. The ends were cut back, 2 bases at V and 3 bases at J, with 14 bases in the middle. The sequenced material came from peripheral blood. The rearrangement joins TRBV30 to TRBJ2-7; possible D gene TRBD1, 6 bases. The clonotype was recovered from a woman in her seventies with COVID-19, enrolled during active disease. CDR3 DNA sequence: TGTGCCTGGAGTCCATCGGGACACGACTACGAGCAGTACTTC. This translates into CAWSPSGHDYEQYF.